This T cell receptor beta chain was identified in a study of human T cells and chemical hapten exposure. On the study more broadly: The patch tests put 0.01% DPC on the skin of the upper back and were read 6 days later. Study results and caveats: TCRs above 1 in 1000 frequency stayed constant with DPC sensitization.

CDR1 is SQVTM, CDR2 ANQGSEA, per germline. Trimming took 5 bases from V and 4 from J; bases not matched to a gene: 5. The CDR3 totals 14 residues. TCRdb itself ran the RACE reads through MiXCR, one entry per CDR3 protein. The top ten clones hold about 1.8% of a sample with 150,000 to 200,000 distinct CDR3 sequences, roughly 15% of them seen once. As concerns this clonotype: Its antigen remains unknown.

As to time point: patch test 1, 2 weeks after DPC sensitization. Treatment defined: therapeutic diphenylcyclopropenone sensitization with weekly scalp DPC. This sequence originates from a woman between 25 and 40 years old with alopecia areata. Some clones in this sample may be carry-over from other donors' samples. The sequences come from whole blood, collected in connection with sensitization to the hapten diphenylcyclopropenone (DPC). This chain uses TRBV29-1 with TRBJ2-3; 11 bases are shared with TRBD2. The CDR3 nucleotides read TGCAGCGTTCCTAGCGGGGGGCACCCAGATACGCAGTATTTT. It encodes CSVPSGGHPDTQYF.